What follows are 4 T cell receptor beta chains derived from one specimen sequenced in a study of spatial heterogeneity in lung cancer. TCRdb passed the 5' RACE reads through MiXCR, listing each CDR3 protein once. The data hold 6,500 to 9,000 distinct CDR3 sequences, with 8.5% to 10% observed a single time. Time point denoted: sample taken at primary tumor resection. The sample in question was PBMCs, obtained at surgery. Receptors originate from a male donor with early-stage non-small cell lung cancer.

This clonotype was detected ten times or more. This chain links TRBV16 with TRBJ1-4, with D perhaps TRBD1 (6 bases). This CDR3 is 15 amino acids long. In germline, CDR1 is KGHSY, CDR2 FQNENV. The V and J ends lost 1 base and 7 bases respectively, with 13 bases between them. The CDR3 DNA sequence: TGTGCCAGCAGCCAATTTTCGACAGGCGGTGAAAAACTGTTTTTT. This sequence encodes CASSQFSTGGEKLFF. Complete variable domain (other parts from reference TRBV16 and TRBJ1-4): GEEVAQTPKHLVRGEGQKAKLYCAPIKGHSYVFWYQQVLKNEFKFLISFQNENVFDETGMPKERFSAKCLPNSPCSLEIQATKLEDSAVYFCASSQFSTGGEKLFFGSGTQLSVL.

At least ten counts were recorded for this clonotype. The chain joins TRBV12-3 or TRBV12-4 to TRBJ2-7, with D uncertain. This CDR3 has 12 amino acids. The V end lost 5 bases, the J end lost 13 bases, and 18 bases lay between the germline ends. As DNA, the CDR3 is TGTGCCAGCAGTCGCACCTTATACGAGGTCTACTTC. This gives the protein CASSRTLYEVYF.

This clonotype was picked up a small number of times. The chain recombines TRBV9 with TRBJ1-3; possible D gene TRBD1, 5 bases. Trimming cost V 2 bases and J 0 bases, with 9 bases left between them. Germline CDR1 SGDLS, CDR2 YYNGEE. This CDR3 region has 15 residues. CDR3 sequence (DNA): TGTGCCAGCAGCGTCGACAGCCACTCTGGAAACACCATATATTTT. This gives the protein CASSVDSHSGNTIYF.

The chain employs TRBV6-5 and TRBJ2-7; D ambiguous. The CDR3 spans 15 residues. CDR1 and CDR2 from the germline V gene are MNHEY and SVGAGI. The ends were cut back, 0 bases at V and 2 bases at J, with 11 bases in the middle. This CDR3 reads CASSYSKVGTYEQYF. The CDR3 DNA sequence: TGTGCCAGCAGTTACTCGAAGGTTGGGACCTACGAGCAGTACTTC.